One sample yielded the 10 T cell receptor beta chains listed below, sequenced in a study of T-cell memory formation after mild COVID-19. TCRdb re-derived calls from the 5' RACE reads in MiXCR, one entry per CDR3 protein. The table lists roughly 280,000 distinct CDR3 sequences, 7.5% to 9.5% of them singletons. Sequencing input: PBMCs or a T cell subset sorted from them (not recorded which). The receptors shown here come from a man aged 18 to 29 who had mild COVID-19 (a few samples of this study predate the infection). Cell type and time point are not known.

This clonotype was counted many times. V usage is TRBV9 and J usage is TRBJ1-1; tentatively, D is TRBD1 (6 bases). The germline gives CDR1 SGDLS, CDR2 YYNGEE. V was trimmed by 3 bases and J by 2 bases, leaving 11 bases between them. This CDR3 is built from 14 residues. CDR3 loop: CASSAGGGNTEAFF. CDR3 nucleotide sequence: TGTGCCAGCAGCGCGGGGGGCGGAAACACTGAAGCTTTCTTT.

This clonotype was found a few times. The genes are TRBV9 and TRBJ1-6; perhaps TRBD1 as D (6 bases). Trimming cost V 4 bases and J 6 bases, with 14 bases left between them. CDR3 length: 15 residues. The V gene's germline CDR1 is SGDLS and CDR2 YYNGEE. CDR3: CASSTRTDPNSPLHF. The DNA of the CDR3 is TGTGCCAGCAGCACCCGGACAGATCCTAATTCACCCCTCCACTTT.

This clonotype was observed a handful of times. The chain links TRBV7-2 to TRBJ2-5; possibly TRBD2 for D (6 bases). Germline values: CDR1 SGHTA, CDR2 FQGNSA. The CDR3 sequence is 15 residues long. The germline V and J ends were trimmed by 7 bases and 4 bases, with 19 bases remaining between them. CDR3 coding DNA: TGTGCCAGCACCAGGTCGGCGGGGTTGTCAGAGACCCAGTACTTC. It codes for CASTRSAGLSETQYF.

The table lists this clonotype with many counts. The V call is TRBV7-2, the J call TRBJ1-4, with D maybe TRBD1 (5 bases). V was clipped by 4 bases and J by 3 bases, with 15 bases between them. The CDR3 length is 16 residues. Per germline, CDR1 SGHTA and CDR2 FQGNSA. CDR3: CASSYEQAMANEKLFF. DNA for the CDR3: TGTGCCAGCAGCTACGAACAGGCGATGGCTAATGAAAAACTGTTTTTT.

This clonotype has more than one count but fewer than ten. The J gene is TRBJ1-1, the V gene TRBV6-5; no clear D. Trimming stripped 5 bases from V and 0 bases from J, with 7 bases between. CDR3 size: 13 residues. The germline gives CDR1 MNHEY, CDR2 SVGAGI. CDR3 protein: CASSGVMNTEAFF. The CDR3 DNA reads TGTGCCAGCAGTGGGGTTATGAACACTGAAGCTTTCTTT.

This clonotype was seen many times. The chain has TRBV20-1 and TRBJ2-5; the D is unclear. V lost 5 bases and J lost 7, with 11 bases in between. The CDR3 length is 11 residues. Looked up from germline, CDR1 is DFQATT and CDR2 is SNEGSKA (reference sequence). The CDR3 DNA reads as TGCAGTGCTCCGACCTTGGTGACCCAGTACTTC. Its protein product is CSAPTLVTQYF.

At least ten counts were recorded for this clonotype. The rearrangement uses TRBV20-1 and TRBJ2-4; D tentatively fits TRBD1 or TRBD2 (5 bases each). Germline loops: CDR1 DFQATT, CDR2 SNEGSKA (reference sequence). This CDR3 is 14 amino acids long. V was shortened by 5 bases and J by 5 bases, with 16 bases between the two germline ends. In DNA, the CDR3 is TGCAGTGCTCGGCCCGCCGGGGACCAAAACATTCAGTACTTC. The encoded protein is CSARPAGDQNIQYF.

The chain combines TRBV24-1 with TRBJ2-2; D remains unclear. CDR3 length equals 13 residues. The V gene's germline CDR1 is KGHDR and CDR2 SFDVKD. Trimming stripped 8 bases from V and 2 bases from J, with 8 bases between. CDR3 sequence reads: CATTEANTGELFF. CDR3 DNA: TGTGCCACCACGGAAGCTAACACCGGGGAGCTGTTTTTT.

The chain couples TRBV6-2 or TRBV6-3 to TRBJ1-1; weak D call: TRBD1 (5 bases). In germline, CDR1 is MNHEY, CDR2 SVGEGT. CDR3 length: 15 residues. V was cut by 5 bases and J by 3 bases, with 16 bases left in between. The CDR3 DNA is TGTGCCAGCAGTACCTCCGGGACGCCAGACACTGAAGCTTTCTTT. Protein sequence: CASSTSGTPDTEAFF.

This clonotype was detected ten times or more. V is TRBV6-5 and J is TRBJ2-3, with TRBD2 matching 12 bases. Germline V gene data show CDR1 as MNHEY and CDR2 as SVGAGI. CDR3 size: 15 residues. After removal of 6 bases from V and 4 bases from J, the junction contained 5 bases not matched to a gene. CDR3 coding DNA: TGTGCCAGCAGACCCGGGACTAGCGGGCCAGATACGCAGTATTTT. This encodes CASRPGTSGPDTQYF.